The T cell receptor (beta chain) described here comes from a study of blood T cell repertoires in COVID-19. Study overall: T cells, B-cell-depleted T cells, or PBMCs supplied cDNA or gDNA.

V was pared by 3 bases and J by 3 bases, with 5 bases of the junction left unmatched. From germline, CDR1 is MDHEN and CDR2 SYDVKM. The CDR3 covers 16 residues. Original analysis: Amplified reference gene primers provided the basis for estimating nucleated cell counts. Profiling relied on immunoSEQ multiplex PCR, and the TCRdb table lists in-frame clones only, not all of them. V, J and clone size derive from that table, while D and trimming were established from the DNA sequence. The sample shows about 200,000 clones, about 80% of them seen only once. Seattle cases were enrolled at active infection and followed longitudinally.

The material sequenced was peripheral blood. The TCR originated in a woman over 75 with COVID-19, enrolled during active disease. This sequence joins TRBV28 and TRBJ1-5, with TRBD1 matching 10 bases. This CDR3 reads CASSFRQGAPNQPQHF. CDR3 nucleotides: TGTGCCAGCAGTTTCCGACAGGGGGCGCCCAATCAGCCCCAGCATTTT.